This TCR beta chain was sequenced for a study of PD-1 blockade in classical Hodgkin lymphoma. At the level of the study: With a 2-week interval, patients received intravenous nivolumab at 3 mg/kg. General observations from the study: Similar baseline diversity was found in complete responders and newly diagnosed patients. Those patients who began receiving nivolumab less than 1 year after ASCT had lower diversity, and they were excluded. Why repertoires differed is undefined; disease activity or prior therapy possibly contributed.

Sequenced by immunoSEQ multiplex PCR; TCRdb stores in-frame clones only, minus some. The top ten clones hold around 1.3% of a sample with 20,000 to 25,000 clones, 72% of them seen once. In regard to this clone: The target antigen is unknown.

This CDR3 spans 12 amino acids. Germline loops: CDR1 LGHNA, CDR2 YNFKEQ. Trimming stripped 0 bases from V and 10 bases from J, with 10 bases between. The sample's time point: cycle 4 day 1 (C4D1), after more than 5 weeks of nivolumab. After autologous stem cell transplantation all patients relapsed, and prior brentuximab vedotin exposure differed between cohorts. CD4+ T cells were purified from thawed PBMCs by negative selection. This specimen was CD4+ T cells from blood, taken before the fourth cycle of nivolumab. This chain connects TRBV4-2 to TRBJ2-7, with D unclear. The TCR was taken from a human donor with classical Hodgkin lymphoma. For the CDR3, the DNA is TGTGCCAGCAGCCAAGATCGAAGGGAACAGTACTTC. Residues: CASSQDRREQYF.